The 16 T cell receptor beta chains below come from one sample, sequenced in a study of naive and memory T cell subsets. Four PCR rounds used nested alpha and beta constant region primers plus the SP2 primer. MiXCR, run by TCRdb on the UMI-ligation and nested PCR reads, gives a single entry per CDR3 protein. The data show fewer than 30,000 distinct CDR3 sequences, 5.2% seen once. The library had UMIs added by 3' ligation of an oligonucleotide to TCR cDNA. Sequenced: blood. The source is an adult in good health.

This clonotype was detected only a few times. V usage is TRBV6-6 and J usage is TRBJ2-7, with D perhaps matching TRBD1 (6 bases). This CDR3 contains 14 residues. From germline, CDR1 is MNHNY and CDR2 SVGAGI (reference sequence). V was shortened by 0 bases and J by 6 bases, with 12 bases between the two germline ends. Here the CDR3 reads CASSYSTGFREQYF. The CDR3 bases are TGTGCCAGCAGTTACTCCACAGGGTTTCGCGAGCAGTACTTC.

This clonotype was recorded at least ten times. The rearrangement joins TRBV7-2 to TRBJ2-7, with TRBD2 matching 9 bases. The junction had 10 bases not matched to a gene; V was cut back by 5 bases and J by 5 bases. Per germline, CDR1 SGHTA and CDR2 FQGNSA. The CDR3 sequence is 15 residues long. The CDR3 spells CASSRSGGLVDEQYF. CDR3 sequence (DNA): TGTGCCAGCAGCCGTAGCGGGGGACTTGTGGACGAGCAGTACTTC.

This clonotype was detected ten times or more. The rearrangement links TRBV5-6 to TRBJ1-1; possibly TRBD1 for D (5 bases). This CDR3 is built from 13 residues. V was trimmed by 0 bases and J by 8 bases, leaving 11 bases between them. Germline CDR1 SGHDT, CDR2 YYEEEE. CDR3 bases: TGTGCCAGCAGCTTGGCAGGGAGAACGGAAGCTTTCTTT. Translating gives CASSLAGRTEAFF.

This clonotype showed up just once. The J gene is TRBJ2-1, the V gene TRBV29-1; D might be TRBD2 (6 bases). Germline loops: CDR1 SQVTM, CDR2 ANQGSEA. There are 14 residues in the CDR3. V lost 4 bases and J 9 bases, leaving 19 bases between the germline ends. The CDR3 protein is CSVGGGEDSSEQFF. The CDR3 region has the DNA TGCAGCGTTGGCGGAGGGGAGGACTCAAGTGAGCAGTTCTTC.

This clonotype was seen many times. This chain connects TRBV9 to TRBJ2-2, with D unclear. The CDR3 spans 15 residues. The germline CDR1 and CDR2 sequences are SGDLS and YYNGEE. V gave up 4 bases and J gave up 2 bases, with 12 bases separating them. CDR3: CASSKRRLNTGELFF. Here the CDR3 DNA reads TGTGCCAGCAGCAAACGCCGGTTAAACACCGGGGAGCTGTTTTTT.

The sample holds many counts of this clonotype. J is TRBJ2-5 and V is TRBV6-6; a weak D match, TRBD2 (6 bases). The CDR3 sequence is 14 residues long. Trimming took 7 bases from V and 0 from J, leaving 12 bases between them. Germline V gene lookup returns CDR1 MNHNY and CDR2 SVGAGI (reference sequence). The CDR3, as DNA: TGTGCCAGCACCATGGGACTGTACCAAGAGACCCAGTACTTC. Its translation is CASTMGLYQETQYF.

In its sample, this clonotype was seen many times. The CDR3 region has the DNA TGTGCCAGCTCCCAAAATACAGGGAGGAACACTGAAGCTTTCTTT. Translation: CASSQNTGRNTEAFF. The chain uses TRBV18 and TRBJ1-1; a weak D match, TRBD1 (6 bases). Germline V gene data show CDR1 as KGHSH and CDR2 as LQKENI. Trimming removed 6 bases from V and 1 base from J, with 15 bases in between. This CDR3 is 15 amino acids long.

This clonotype was seen many times. The chain couples TRBV6-5 to TRBJ2-7; D gene ambiguous. V gave up 2 bases and J gave up 5 bases, with 4 bases separating them. This CDR3 has 11 amino acids. Germline V CDR1 and CDR2: MNHEY, SVGAGI. The CDR3 DNA follows: TGTGCCAGCAGTTACGGGGACGAGCAGTACTTC. This encodes CASSYGDEQYF.

The chain combines TRBV11-1 with TRBJ2-5; D tentatively fits TRBD1 or TRBD2 (5 bases each). This CDR3 region has 14 residues. Germline CDR1 is SGHAT and CDR2 is FQDESV (reference sequence). The germline V and J ends were trimmed by 4 bases and 5 bases, with 14 bases remaining between them. The CDR3 region has the DNA TGTGCCAGCAGCTCCAACAGGAGGAGGGAGACCCAGTACTTC. It yields the protein CASSSNRRRETQYF.

This clonotype was counted at least ten times. The rearrangement uses TRBV29-1 and TRBJ2-7; the D is unclear. The CDR3 extends over 12 amino acids. The V end was cut by 6 bases, the J end by 1 base, with 10 bases between. Looked up from germline, CDR1 is SQVTM and CDR2 is ANQGSEA. DNA for the CDR3: TGCAGCGTCCTAGACGGGTCCTACGAGCAGTACTTC. Protein sequence: CSVLDGSYEQYF.

This clonotype showed up many times. The J gene is TRBJ2-1, the V gene TRBV4-1; no definite D call. Trimming pared 1 base from V and 0 bases from J, leaving 10 bases between. Germline CDR1 is MGHRA and CDR2 is YSYEKL. This CDR3 region has 16 residues. CDR3 residues: CASSQVNLVSYNEQFF. The CDR3 DNA reads as TGCGCCAGCAGCCAAGTAAATTTGGTCTCCTACAATGAGCAGTTCTTC.

The chain couples TRBV6-5 to TRBJ2-3; D might be TRBD1 (6 bases). Germline CDR1 reads MNHEY; CDR2 reads SVGAGI. The CDR3 is made up of 17 amino acids. The V end was cut by 2 bases, the J end by 0 bases, with 15 bases between. CDR3 sequence: CASSYDWTAASTDTQYF. The CDR3 DNA reads TGTGCCAGCAGTTACGACTGGACAGCGGCTAGCACAGATACGCAGTATTTT.

This clonotype was picked up many times. This chain joins TRBV6-2 or TRBV6-3 and TRBJ1-1; 7 bases agree with TRBD1. The junction had 18 bases not matched to a gene; V was cut back by 0 bases and J by 2 bases. Germline V gene sequence: CDR1 MNHEY, CDR2 SVGEGT. This CDR3 contains 20 residues. The DNA of the CDR3 is TGTGCCAGCAGTTACTCCATCAGGGGGGCCGGCCAGGAGGGAAACACTGAAGCTTTCTTT. Translating gives CASSYSIRGAGQEGNTEAFF.

This clonotype has ten or more counts. At one of its ends the junction is not consistent with the germline gene, which may arise from a read error. The chain is built from TRBV12-3 or TRBV12-4 and TRBJ2-5; TRBD2 aligns across 9 bases. This CDR3 has 14 residues. DNA for the CDR3: TGTGCCAGCAGGTTAGCGGGAGTCGGAGAGACCCAGTACTTC. Translation: CASRLAGVGETQYF.

This clonotype is medium-sized within its sample. The V gene is TRBV29-1, the J gene TRBJ2-3; D is ambiguous. The CDR3 length is 12 residues. The V gene lost 7 bases and the J gene lost 4 bases, with 12 bases spanning the gap. CDR1 is SQVTM and CDR2 is ANQGSEA in the germline V gene. The CDR3 spells CSADKESDTQYF. CDR3 DNA sequence: TGCAGCGCCGACAAGGAGTCAGATACGCAGTATTTT.

This clonotype was observed many times. The chain has TRBV29-1 and TRBJ1-6, with TRBD1 matching over 7 bases. The CDR3 has 14 residues. Germline CDR1 SQVTM, CDR2 ANQGSEA. J was trimmed by 0 bases and V by 5 bases; bases with no gene match: 1. The CDR3 sequence is CSVRDSSYNSPLHF. As DNA, the CDR3 is TGCAGCGTTAGGGACAGCTCCTATAATTCACCCCTCCACTTT.